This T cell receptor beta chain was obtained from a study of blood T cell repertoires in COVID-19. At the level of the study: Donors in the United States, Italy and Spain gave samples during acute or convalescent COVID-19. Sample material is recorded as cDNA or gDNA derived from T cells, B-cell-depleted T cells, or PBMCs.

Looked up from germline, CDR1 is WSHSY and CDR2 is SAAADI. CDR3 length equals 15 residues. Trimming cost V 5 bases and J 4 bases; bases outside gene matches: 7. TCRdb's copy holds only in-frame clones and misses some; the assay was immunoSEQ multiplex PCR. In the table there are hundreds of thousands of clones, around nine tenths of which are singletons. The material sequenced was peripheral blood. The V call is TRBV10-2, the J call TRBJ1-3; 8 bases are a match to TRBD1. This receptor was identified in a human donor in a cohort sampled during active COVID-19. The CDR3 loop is CASSRGQGVGNTIYF. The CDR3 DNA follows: TGCGCCAGCAGTCGTGGACAGGGTGTAGGAAACACCATATATTTT.